This TCR beta chain was observed in a study of T cells in Graves' hyperthyroidism and ophthalmopathy. Germline CDR1 and CDR2: LNHDA and SQIVND (reference sequence). V lost 6 bases and J lost 0; bases outside the gene matches: 13. The CDR3 covers 19 residues. What was amplified from RNA transcripts were TCR beta CDR3 regions. First-round RT-PCR targeting the TCR CDR3 was performed with the HTBI primer set. From the multiplex PCR reads, TCRdb called clonotypes with MiXCR, one entry per CDR3 protein. The table has some 500,000 distinct CDR3 sequences, approximately 15% seen once. Uncontrolled infection, other autoimmune disease, pregnancy or lactation disqualified patients from enrolment.

This rearrangement joins TRBV19 to TRBJ2-1, with 11 bases identical to TRBD2. The origin of this receptor is a woman aged 18-29 years with Graves' hyperthyroidism. Sequencing was done on a sample of blood. The CDR3 sequence: CASRPETSGNLSSYNEQFF. The CDR3 DNA reads TGTGCCAGTAGACCAGAGACTAGCGGGAACCTCAGCTCCTACAATGAGCAGTTCTTC.